These 21 T cell receptor beta chains share one sample of origin, sequenced in a study of OX40 agonist ivuxolimab in advanced cancers. The protocol was immunoSEQ multiplex PCR, while the TCRdb copy is restricted to in-frame clones and leaves out a portion. This sample carries 50,000 to 55,000 clones, about 80% of them seen once, and the ten largest clones take around 4.2%. Source: CD4+ or CD8+ T cells sorted from blood, taken in a trial of the OX40 agonist ivuxolimab. The receptors derive from an adult with an advanced solid tumor such as melanoma, head and neck, liver or kidney cancer.

The rearrangement uses TRBV2 and TRBJ2-7, with 7 bases that match TRBD1. Unmatched junction bases numbered 5, after V lost 3 bases and J lost 0 bases. Per germline, CDR1 SNHLY and CDR2 FYNNEI. The CDR3 is 15 residues long. CDR3 residues: CASSDLTGSSYEQYF. The CDR3 region has the DNA TGTGCCAGCAGTGACTTGACAGGGAGCTCCTACGAGCAGTACTTC.

The chain couples TRBV1 to TRBJ2-3. TRBV1 is assigned pseudogene status. This CDR3 comprises 17 residues. The CDR3, as DNA: TGCACCAGCAGCCAAGATAGGGACCCGGCTAGCACAGATACGCAGTATTTT. Encoded protein: CTSSQDRDPASTDTQYF.

The chain links TRBV15 to TRBJ1-5; no clear D. CDR3 length: 14 amino acids. V was trimmed by 0 bases and J by 7 bases, leaving 10 bases between them. Per germline, CDR1 LNHNV and CDR2 YYDKDF (reference sequence). CDR3: CATSRDGSRQPQHF. CDR3 sequence (DNA): TGTGCCACCAGCAGAGACGGCTCCCGCCAGCCCCAGCATTTT.

The chain has TRBV6-6 and TRBJ1-2; no clear D gene. This CDR3 region has 13 residues. From germline, CDR1 is MNHNY and CDR2 SVGAGI (reference sequence). V gave up 2 bases and J gave up 9 bases, with 13 bases separating them. CDR3 in DNA: TGTGCCAGCAGTTACGCAGCTCAGCCTAGCTACACCTTC. It translates to CASSYAAQPSYTF.

V is TRBV19 and J is TRBJ2-1; 12 nucleotides match TRBD2. Germline CDR1 reads LNHDA; CDR2 reads SQIVND (reference sequence). CDR3 size: 15 residues. V gave up 2 bases and J gave up 6 bases; unmatched junction bases: 2. CDR3 sequence: CASSIKGLAGNEQFF. CDR3 DNA: TGTGCCAGTAGTATAAAGGGACTAGCGGGCAATGAGCAGTTCTTC.

V gene TRBV30 combines with J gene TRBJ1-2; D call uncertain. Germline V gene lookup returns CDR1 GTSNPN and CDR2 SVGIG (reference sequence). V was trimmed by 7 bases and J by 5 bases, leaving 14 bases between them. This CDR3 region has 12 residues. CDR3 sequence (DNA): TGTGCCTTAAAGGACGGAGAATATGGCTACACCTTC. This gives the protein CALKDGEYGYTF.

This clone turned up a few times. The chain links TRBV4-2 to TRBJ2-2, with 12 bases fitting TRBD1. Germline CDR1 and CDR2: LGHNA and YNFKEQ. Trimming cost V 0 bases and J 10 bases; bases outside gene matches: 6. The CDR3 contains 16 residues. The CDR3 region has the DNA TGTGCCAGCAGCCAAGAGCGGGGGACAGGGGGCGCGGAGCTGTTTTTT. It specifies CASSQERGTGGAELFF.

The V gene is TRBV19, the J gene TRBJ2-7; TRBD1 agrees at 8 bases. The CDR3 consists of 15 residues. With 6 bases clipped from V and 2 bases from J, the junction kept 9 bases outside the gene matches. Per the germline V gene, CDR1 is LNHDA and CDR2 is SQIVND (reference sequence). Written as DNA, the CDR3 is TGTGCCAGTAGCCTCGGGACAGGTGGACCCTACGAGCAGTACTTC. This gives the protein CASSLGTGGPYEQYF.

This clone was observed a few times. The rearrangement links TRBV4-2 to TRBJ2-3; 10 positions agree with TRBD2. This CDR3 comprises 18 residues. Germline loops: CDR1 LGHNA, CDR2 YNFKEQ. Unmatched junction bases numbered 8, after V lost 2 bases and J lost 0 bases. CDR3 amino acids: CASSQRVRTSGSTDTQYF. The CDR3 DNA reads TGTGCCAGCAGCCAAAGAGTCCGGACTAGCGGTAGCACAGATACGCAGTATTTT.

The chain recombines TRBV27 with TRBJ1-2; tentatively, D is TRBD1 (5 bases). Germline CDR1 MNHEY, CDR2 SMNVEV (reference sequence). V was trimmed by 7 bases and J by 2 bases, leaving 17 bases between them. CDR3 size: 15 residues. The CDR3: CASNSHGTPNYGYTF. CDR3 nucleotide sequence: TGTGCCAGCAATTCCCATGGGACTCCCAACTATGGCTACACCTTC.

The rearrangement joins TRBV5-1 to TRBJ2-5; D possibly corresponds to TRBD2 (5 bases). The V gene lost 0 bases and the J gene lost 4 bases, with 13 bases spanning the gap. In germline, CDR1 is SGHRS, CDR2 YFSETQ. This CDR3 contains 15 residues. CDR3 bases: TGCGCCAGCAGCTTGGGTTCCAGCGGTGGAGAGACCCAGTACTTC. Translation gives CASSLGSSGGETQYF.

The chain joins TRBV28 to TRBJ1-6; TRBD1 matches at 11 bases. After removal of 5 bases from V and 7 bases from J, the junction contained 7 bases not matched to a gene. In germline, CDR1 is MDHEN, CDR2 SYDVKM. This CDR3 is built from 16 residues. The CDR3, as DNA: TGTGCCAGCAGTGTTAGGGGACAGGGGGGAAATTCACCCCTCCACTTT. This encodes CASSVRGQGGNSPLHF.

The J gene is TRBJ2-1, the V gene TRBV11-3, with 8 nucleotides matching TRBD2. J gave up 9 bases and V 4 bases, and 8 bases lay outside the gene matches. Germline V CDR1 and CDR2: SGHNT, YENEEA. This CDR3 is 14 amino acids long. CDR3 residues: CASSSRGGRFEQFF. CDR3 sequence (DNA): TGTGCCAGCAGCTCCCGGGGGGGCCGGTTTGAGCAGTTCTTC.

This chain links TRBV6-1 with TRBJ1-1; TRBD1 might be the D (5 bases). This CDR3 is built from 15 residues. V was cut by 6 bases and J by 5 bases, with 19 bases left in between. Germline V gives CDR1 MNHNS, CDR2 SASEGT. The CDR3 here is CASSLDRTRGTEAFF. The CDR3 region has the DNA TGTGCCAGCAGCTTGGACCGGACCCGGGGGACTGAAGCTTTCTTT.

The chain links TRBV11-3 to TRBJ2-7; D possibly matches TRBD1 or TRBD2 (6 bases each). V gave up 1 base and J gave up 3 bases, with 22 bases separating them. This CDR3 has 18 amino acids. The germline V gene has CDR1 SGHNT and CDR2 YENEEA. CDR3 protein: CASSLGLPRRGPSYEQYF. The CDR3 DNA follows: TGTGCCAGCAGCTTAGGCCTCCCCCGCCGGGGGCCCAGCTACGAGCAGTACTTC.

This chain uses TRBV6-5 with TRBJ2-2, with a possible D match to TRBD1 (5 bases). Trimming removed 7 bases from V and 1 base from J, with 13 bases in between. Looked up from germline, CDR1 is MNHEY and CDR2 is SVGAGI. The CDR3 is 15 amino acids. The CDR3 loop is CASTRRTGNTGELFF. In DNA form, the CDR3 reads TGTGCCAGCACCAGAAGAACAGGGAACACCGGGGAGCTGTTTTTT.

The chain carries TRBV18 and TRBJ2-5; 7 bases agree with TRBD2. The ends lost 6 bases at V and 2 bases at J; junction bases unmatched: 12. The CDR3 runs to 16 residues. Germline lookup yields CDR1 KGHSH and CDR2 LQKENI. DNA of the CDR3: TGTGCCAGCTCTCTGTCCCAGGGAGGGATACAAGAGACCCAGTACTTC. Residues: CASSLSQGGIQETQYF.

J is TRBJ2-3 and V is TRBV6-1, with 10 bases lining up with TRBD1. This CDR3 is 15 amino acids long. Trimming took 4 bases from V and 2 from J; bases not matched to a gene: 3. Germline CDR1 and CDR2: MNHNS and SASEGT. The CDR3 DNA reads as TGTGCCAGCAGTGGGGACAGGGGAAACACAGATACGCAGTATTTT. It yields the protein CASSGDRGNTDTQYF.

The chain joins TRBV5-1 to TRBJ2-3; D gene ambiguous. Germline V CDR1 and CDR2: SGHRS, YFSETQ. The CDR3 totals 13 residues. The V gene lost 3 bases and the J gene lost 0 bases, with 5 bases spanning the gap. The CDR3 reads CASSSSSTDTQYF. CDR3 sequence (DNA): TGCGCCAGCAGCTCCTCTAGCACAGATACGCAGTATTTT. The whole variable domain, filled in from reference TRBV5-1 and TRBJ2-3, reads KAGVTQTPRYLIKTRGQQVTLSCSPISGHRSVSWYQQTPGQGLQFLFEYFSETQRNKGNFPGRFSGRQFSNSRSEMNVSTLELGDSALYLCASSSSSTDTQYFGPGTRLTVL.

The chain joins TRBV9 to TRBJ2-1, with 8 bases fitting TRBD2. CDR1 SGDLS and CDR2 YYNGEE come from the germline V gene. This CDR3 contains 15 residues. V lost 4 bases to trimming and J lost 7 bases; unmatched junction nucleotides: 10. CDR3 nucleotide sequence: TGTGCCAGCAGCTCCACCGGGACTAGTTCTAATGAGCAGTTCTTC. This sequence encodes CASSSTGTSSNEQFF.

The genes are TRBV5-5 and TRBJ1-5, with D unresolved. Germline V gives CDR1 SGHKS, CDR2 YYEKEE (reference sequence). V was pared by 0 bases and J by 3 bases, with 7 bases between. CDR3 length equals 14 residues. CDR3 coding DNA: TGTGCCAGCAGCTTGGACGGGCTCAATCAGCCCCAGCATTTT. Its protein is CASSLDGLNQPQHF.